This TCR beta chain was found in a study of identical twins. General study results and limits: There were fewer insertions in abundant cord blood beta clonotypes, but memory repertoires showed no such pattern. The degree of excess twin sharing was weaker in beta out-of-frame sequences. The study drew conclusions from cross-sectional statistical analysis, not from following the same donors. Potential partial confounding of zero-insertion analyses by invariant MAIT and iNKT cells was noted.

TCRdb called the 5' RACE reads again in MiXCR, with one record for every CDR3 protein. Seen here are some 590,000 distinct CDR3 sequences, approximately 10% observed once, and the top ten hold around 3%. Notes on this clonotype: The antigen is undetermined.

This CDR3 contains 15 residues. Trimming shortened V by 1 base and J by 1 base, and 11 bases separated the two germline ends. Germline lookup yields CDR1 LNHNV and CDR2 YYDKDF (reference sequence). This sample was shared with a second study, whose subject was yellow fever vaccine responses in identical twins.

The sequence came from a woman between 18 and 29 years old in good health. This rearrangement joins TRBV15 to TRBJ2-7, with D possibly being TRBD2 (5 bases). Sequenced material: PBMCs. The CDR3 DNA sequence: TGTGCCACCAGCAGAGTTGGCCGGGGTTCCTACGAGCAGTACTTC. Its translation is CATSRVGRGSYEQYF.